These 3 T cell receptor beta chains share one sample of origin, sequenced in a study of neoadjuvant nivolumab and ipilimumab in lung cancer. Using immunoSEQ multiplex PCR, the repertoire was profiled, and TCRdb retains in-frame clones only, with some absent. This sample has around 17,000 clones, with around 77% found just once. Sequenced here: tumor tissue, sampled after neoadjuvant nivolumab, alone or with ipilimumab, at or shortly before surgery. These receptors all stem from an adult with non-small cell lung cancer.

The V gene is TRBV11-2, the J gene TRBJ2-3; the D gene is possibly TRBD2 (6 bases). This CDR3 has 13 amino acids. V was shortened by 6 bases and J by 7 bases, with 14 bases between the two germline ends. Germline CDR1 and CDR2: SGHAT and FQNNGV. In DNA, the CDR3 is TGTGCCAGCAGGGAAACTAGCCAAAATACGCAGTATTTT. Encoded protein: CASRETSQNTQYF.

This clone has a handful of counts. V gene TRBV6-5 combines with J gene TRBJ1-2; 7 bases line up with TRBD1. V lost 6 bases and J lost 0; bases outside the gene matches: 7. The CDR3 covers 15 residues. Germline CDR1 reads MNHEY; CDR2 reads SVGAGI. The CDR3 reads CASRQTGVSNYGYTF. CDR3 DNA sequence: TGTGCCAGCAGACAAACAGGGGTTTCTAACTATGGCTACACCTTC.

This clone has just a few counts. The chain carries TRBV29-1 and TRBJ1-4, with D perhaps matching TRBD1 (5 bases). In germline, CDR1 is SQVTM, CDR2 ANQGSEA. V was shortened by 4 bases and J by 7 bases, with 16 bases between the two germline ends. There are 14 residues in the CDR3. In DNA, the CDR3 is TGCAGCGTTGTCGACAGTCGGGCTGGTGAAAAACTGTTTTTT. Its protein is CSVVDSRAGEKLFF.